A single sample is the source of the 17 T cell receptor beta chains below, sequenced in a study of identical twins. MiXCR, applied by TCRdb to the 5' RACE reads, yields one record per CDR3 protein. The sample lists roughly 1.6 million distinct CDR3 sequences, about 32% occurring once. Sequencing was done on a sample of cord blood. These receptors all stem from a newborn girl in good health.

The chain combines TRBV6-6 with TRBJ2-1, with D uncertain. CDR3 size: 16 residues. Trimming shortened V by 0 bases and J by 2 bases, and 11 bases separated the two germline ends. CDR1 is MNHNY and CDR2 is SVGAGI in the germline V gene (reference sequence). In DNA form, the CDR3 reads TGTGCCAGCAGTTACTCGGAGACCACCGCCTACAATGAGCAGTTCTTC. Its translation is CASSYSETTAYNEQFF.

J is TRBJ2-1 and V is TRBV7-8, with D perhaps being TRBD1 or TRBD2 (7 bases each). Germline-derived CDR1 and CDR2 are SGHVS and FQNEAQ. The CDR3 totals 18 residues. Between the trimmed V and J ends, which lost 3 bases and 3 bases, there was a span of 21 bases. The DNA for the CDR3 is TGTGCCAGCAGCTTCGGCGGGGGACAGAATGTGTTCTACAATGAGCAGTTCTTC. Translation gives CASSFGGGQNVFYNEQFF.

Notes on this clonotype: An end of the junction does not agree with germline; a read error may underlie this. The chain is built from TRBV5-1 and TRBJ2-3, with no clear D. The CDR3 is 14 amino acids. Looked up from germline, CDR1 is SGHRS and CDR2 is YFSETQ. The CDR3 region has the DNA TGCGCCCGCAGGCTCCTCTGGCGCACAGATACGCAGTATTTT. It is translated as CARRLLWRTDTQYF. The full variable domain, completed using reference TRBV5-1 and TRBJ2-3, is KAGVTQTPRYLIKTRGQQVTLSCSPISGHRSVSWYQQTPGQGLQFLFEYFSETQRNKGNFPGRFSGRQFSNSRSEMNVSTLELGDSALYLCARRLLWRTDTQYFGPGTRLTVL.

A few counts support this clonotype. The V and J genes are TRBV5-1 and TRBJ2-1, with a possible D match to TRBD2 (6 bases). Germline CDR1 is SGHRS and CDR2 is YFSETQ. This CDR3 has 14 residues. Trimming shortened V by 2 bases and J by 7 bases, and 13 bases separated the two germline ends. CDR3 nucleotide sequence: TGCGCCAGCAGCTTTGCTCTAGCGTTAAATGAGCAGTTCTTC. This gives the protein CASSFALALNEQFF.

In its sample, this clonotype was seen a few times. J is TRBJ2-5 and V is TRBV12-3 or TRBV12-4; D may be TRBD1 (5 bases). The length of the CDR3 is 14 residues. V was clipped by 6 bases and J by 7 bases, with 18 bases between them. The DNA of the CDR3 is TGTGCCAGCAGCCTAACCAGGGTTATGGGGACCCAGTACTTC. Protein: CASSLTRVMGTQYF.

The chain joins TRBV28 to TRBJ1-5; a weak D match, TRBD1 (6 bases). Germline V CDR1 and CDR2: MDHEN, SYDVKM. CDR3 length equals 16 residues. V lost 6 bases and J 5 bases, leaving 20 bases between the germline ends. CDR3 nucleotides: TGTGCCAGCAGCTCGATCTTCGGGACACCACATCAGCCCCAGCATTTT. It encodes CASSSIFGTPHQPQHF.

The chain's CDR3 is CASSPPVGLAAYNEQFF. The CDR3 DNA reads as TGTGCCAGCAGCCCACCAGTGGGACTAGCGGCCTACAATGAGCAGTTCTTC. V is TRBV9 and J is TRBJ2-1; 11 nucleotides line up with TRBD2. Germline lookup yields CDR1 SGDLS and CDR2 YYNGEE. Losses at the gene ends were 4 bases for V and 2 bases for J; bases not matched to a gene: 8. The CDR3 sequence is 17 residues long.

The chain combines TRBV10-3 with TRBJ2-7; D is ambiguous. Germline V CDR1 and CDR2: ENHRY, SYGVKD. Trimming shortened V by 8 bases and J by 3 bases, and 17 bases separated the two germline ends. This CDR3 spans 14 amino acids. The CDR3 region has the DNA TGTGCCATCCCCCGTTCAGGACGGAGCTACGAGCAGTACTTC. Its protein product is CAIPRSGRSYEQYF.

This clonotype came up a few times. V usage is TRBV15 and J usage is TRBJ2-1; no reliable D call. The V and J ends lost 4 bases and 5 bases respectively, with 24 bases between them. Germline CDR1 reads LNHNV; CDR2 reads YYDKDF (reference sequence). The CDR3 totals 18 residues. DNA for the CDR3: TGTGCCACCAGCACCCGTTGGGGTAGCCCCACCTTGCACAATGAGCAGTTCTTC. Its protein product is CATSTRWGSPTLHNEQFF.

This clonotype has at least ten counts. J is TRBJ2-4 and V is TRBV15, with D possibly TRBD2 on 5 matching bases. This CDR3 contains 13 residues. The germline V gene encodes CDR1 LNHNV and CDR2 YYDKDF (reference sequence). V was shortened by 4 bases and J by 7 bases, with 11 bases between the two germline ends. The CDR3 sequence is CATSTRRQNIQYF. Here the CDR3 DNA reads TGTGCCACCAGCACTAGGAGGCAGAACATTCAGTACTTC.

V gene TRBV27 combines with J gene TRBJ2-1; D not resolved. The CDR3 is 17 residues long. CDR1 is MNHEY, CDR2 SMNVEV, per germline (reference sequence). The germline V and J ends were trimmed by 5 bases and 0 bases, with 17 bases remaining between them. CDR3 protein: CASSPLSLASSYNEQFF. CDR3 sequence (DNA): TGTGCCAGCAGTCCCCTCAGCCTCGCGAGCTCCTACAATGAGCAGTTCTTC.

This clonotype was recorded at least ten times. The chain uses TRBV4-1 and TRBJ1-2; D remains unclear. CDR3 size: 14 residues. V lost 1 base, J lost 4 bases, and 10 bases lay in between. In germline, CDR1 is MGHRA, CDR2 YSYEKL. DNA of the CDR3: TGCGCCAGCAGCCAAGTCGGACGGATCTATGGCTACACCTTC. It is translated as CASSQVGRIYGYTF.

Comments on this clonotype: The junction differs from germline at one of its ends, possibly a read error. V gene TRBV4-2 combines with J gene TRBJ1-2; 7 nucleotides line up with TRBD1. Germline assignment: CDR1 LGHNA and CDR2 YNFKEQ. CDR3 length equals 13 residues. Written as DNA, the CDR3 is TGTGCCGGCAGCCAAGCCCGTAGACAGGGCCACACCTTC. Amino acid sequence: CAGSQARRQGHTF.

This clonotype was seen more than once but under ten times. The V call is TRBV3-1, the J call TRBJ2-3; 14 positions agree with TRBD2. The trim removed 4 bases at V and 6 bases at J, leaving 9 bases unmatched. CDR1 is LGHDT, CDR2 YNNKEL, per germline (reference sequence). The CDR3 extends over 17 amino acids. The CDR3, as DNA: TGTGCCAGCAGCCCGGGACTAGCGGGGGTAGTATGGGATACGCAGTATTTT. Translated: CASSPGLAGVVWDTQYF.

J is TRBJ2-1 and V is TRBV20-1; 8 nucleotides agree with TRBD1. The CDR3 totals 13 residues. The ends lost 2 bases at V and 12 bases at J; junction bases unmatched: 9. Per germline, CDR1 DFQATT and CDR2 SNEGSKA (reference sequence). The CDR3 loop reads CSARWTGTRGQFF. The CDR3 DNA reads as TGCAGTGCTAGATGGACAGGGACACGGGGGCAGTTCTTC.

The CDR3: CATSEWEGTDTQYF. The CDR3 nucleotides read TGTGCCACCTCCGAATGGGAGGGCACAGATACGCAGTATTTT. This chain uses TRBV6-5 with TRBJ2-3; perhaps TRBD2 as D (6 bases). V lost 10 bases and J lost 1, with 15 bases in between. The CDR3 totals 14 residues. Germline V gives CDR1 MNHEY, CDR2 SVGAGI.

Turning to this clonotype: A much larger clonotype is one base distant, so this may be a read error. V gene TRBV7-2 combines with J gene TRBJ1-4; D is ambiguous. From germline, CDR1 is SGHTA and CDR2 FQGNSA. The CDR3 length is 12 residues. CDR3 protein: CVSSVGRGELFF. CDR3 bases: TGTGTCAGCAGCGTCGGTCGTGGGGAACTGTTTTTT.